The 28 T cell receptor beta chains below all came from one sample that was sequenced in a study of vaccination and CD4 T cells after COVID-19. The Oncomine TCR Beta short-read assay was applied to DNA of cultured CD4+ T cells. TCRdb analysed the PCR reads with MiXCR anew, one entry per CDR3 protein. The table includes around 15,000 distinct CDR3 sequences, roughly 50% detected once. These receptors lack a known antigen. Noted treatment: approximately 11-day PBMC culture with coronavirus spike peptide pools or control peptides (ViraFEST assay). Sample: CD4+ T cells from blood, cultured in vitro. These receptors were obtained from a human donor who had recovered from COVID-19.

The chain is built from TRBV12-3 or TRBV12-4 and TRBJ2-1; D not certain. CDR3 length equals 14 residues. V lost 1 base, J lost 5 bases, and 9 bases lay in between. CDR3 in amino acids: CASSLEAIHNEQFF. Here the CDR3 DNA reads TGTGCCAGCAGTTTAGAGGCTATCCACAATGAGCAGTTCTTC.

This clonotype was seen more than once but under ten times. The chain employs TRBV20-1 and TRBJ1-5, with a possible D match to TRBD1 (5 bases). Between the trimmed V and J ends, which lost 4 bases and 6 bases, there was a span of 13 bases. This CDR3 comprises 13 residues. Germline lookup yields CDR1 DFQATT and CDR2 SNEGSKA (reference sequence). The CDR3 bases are TGCAGTGCTACTGGGGGACTCAGTCAGCCCCAGCATTTT. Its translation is CSATGGLSQPQHF.

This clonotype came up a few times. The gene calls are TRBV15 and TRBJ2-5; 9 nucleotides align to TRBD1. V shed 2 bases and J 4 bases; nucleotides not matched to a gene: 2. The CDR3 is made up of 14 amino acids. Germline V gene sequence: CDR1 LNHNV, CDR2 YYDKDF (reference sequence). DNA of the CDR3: TGTGCCACCAGCAGACAGGGACAGGGAGAGACCCAGTACTTC. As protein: CATSRQGQGETQYF. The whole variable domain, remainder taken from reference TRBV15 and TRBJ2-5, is DAMVIQNPRYQVTQFGKPVTLSCSQTLNHNVMYWYQQKSSQAPKLLFHYYDKDFNNEADTPDNFQSRRPNTSFCFLDIRSPGLGDTAMYLCATSRQGQGETQYFGPGTRLLVL.

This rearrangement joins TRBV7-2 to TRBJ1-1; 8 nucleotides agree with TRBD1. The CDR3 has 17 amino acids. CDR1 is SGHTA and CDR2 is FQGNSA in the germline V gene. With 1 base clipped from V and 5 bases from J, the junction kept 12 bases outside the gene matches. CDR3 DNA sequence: TGTGCCAGCAGCTTAGTCGGGACAGGATATGGGCCTACTGAAGCTTTCTTT. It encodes CASSLVGTGYGPTEAFF. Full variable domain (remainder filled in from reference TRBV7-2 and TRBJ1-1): GAGVSQSPSNKVTEKGKDVELRCDPISGHTALYWYRQSLGQGLEFLIYFQGNSAPDKSGLPSDRFSAERTGGSVSTLTIQRTQQEDSAVYLCASSLVGTGYGPTEAFFGQGTRLTVV.

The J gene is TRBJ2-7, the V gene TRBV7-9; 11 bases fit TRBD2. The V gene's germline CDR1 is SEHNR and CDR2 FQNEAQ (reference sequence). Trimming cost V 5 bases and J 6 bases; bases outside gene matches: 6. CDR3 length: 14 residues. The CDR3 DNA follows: TGTGCCAGCAGCCGTAGCGGGAGGGCGTCCGAGCAGTACTTC. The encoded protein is CASSRSGRASEQYF.

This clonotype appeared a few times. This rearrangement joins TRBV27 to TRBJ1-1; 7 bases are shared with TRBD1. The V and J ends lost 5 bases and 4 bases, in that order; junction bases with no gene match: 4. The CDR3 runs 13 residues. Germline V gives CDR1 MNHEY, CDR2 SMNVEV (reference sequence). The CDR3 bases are TGTGCCAGCAGTGAACAGGGGCTCACTGAAGCTTTCTTT. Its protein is CASSEQGLTEAFF.

CDR3 region: CATQPAGANVLTF. In nucleotides, the CDR3 is TGTGCCACCCAACCCGCCGGGGCCAACGTCCTGACTTTC. The genes are TRBV19 and TRBJ2-6; D call uncertain. Germline CDR1 and CDR2: LNHDA and SQIVND (reference sequence). The CDR3 runs 13 residues. The ends were cut back, 10 bases at V and 4 bases at J, with 11 bases in the middle.

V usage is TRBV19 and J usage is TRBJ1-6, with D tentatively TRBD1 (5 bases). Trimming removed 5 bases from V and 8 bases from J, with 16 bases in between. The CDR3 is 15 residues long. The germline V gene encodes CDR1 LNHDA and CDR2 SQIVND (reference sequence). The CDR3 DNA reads TGTGCCAGTAGTCAGGAGGGACGAATTGATTCACCCCTCCACTTT. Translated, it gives CASSQEGRIDSPLHF.

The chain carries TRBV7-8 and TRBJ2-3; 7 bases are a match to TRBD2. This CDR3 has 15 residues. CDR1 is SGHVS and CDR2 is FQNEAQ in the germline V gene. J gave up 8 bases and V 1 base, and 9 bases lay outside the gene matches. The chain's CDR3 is CASSLDGAGVGTQYF. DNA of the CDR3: TGTGCCAGCAGCTTAGATGGCGCGGGAGTGGGTACGCAGTATTTT.

The CDR3: CSVRQPDVRSPLHF. In DNA, the CDR3 is TGCAGTGTCAGGCAGCCCGACGTCCGGTCACCCCTCCACTTT. V usage is TRBV20-1 and J usage is TRBJ1-6; D gene unclear. Germline V gene data show CDR1 as DFQATT and CDR2 as SNEGSKA (reference sequence). The CDR3 totals 14 residues. With 7 bases removed from V and 10 bases from J, the gap between germline ends came to 20 bases.

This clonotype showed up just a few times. DNA of the CDR3: TGTGCCAGTAGTATACAGGGGGCTTATGGCTACACCTTC. It is translated as CASSIQGAYGYTF. This chain connects TRBV19 to TRBJ1-2; 8 bases line up with TRBD1. CDR1 is LNHDA and CDR2 is SQIVND in the germline V gene (reference sequence). With 2 bases clipped from V and 5 bases from J, the junction kept 1 base outside the gene matches. The CDR3 sequence is 13 residues long.

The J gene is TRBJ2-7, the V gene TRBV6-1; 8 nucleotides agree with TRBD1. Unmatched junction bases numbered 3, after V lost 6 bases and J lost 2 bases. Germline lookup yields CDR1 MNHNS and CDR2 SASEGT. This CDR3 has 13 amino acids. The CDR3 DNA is TGTGCCAGCAGCCCGACAGGGGCCTACGAGCAGTACTTC. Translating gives CASSPTGAYEQYF.

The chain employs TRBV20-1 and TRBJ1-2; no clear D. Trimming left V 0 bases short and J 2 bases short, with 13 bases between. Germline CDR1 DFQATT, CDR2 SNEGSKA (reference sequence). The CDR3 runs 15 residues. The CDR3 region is CSARDRKSLNYGYTF. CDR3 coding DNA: TGCAGTGCTAGAGATCGCAAGTCCCTGAACTATGGCTACACCTTC.

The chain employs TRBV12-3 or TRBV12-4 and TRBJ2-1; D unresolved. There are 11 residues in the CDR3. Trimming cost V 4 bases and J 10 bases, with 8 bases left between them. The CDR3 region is CASSSLLEQFF. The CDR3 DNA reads TGTGCCAGCAGTTCCCTCCTAGAGCAGTTCTTC.

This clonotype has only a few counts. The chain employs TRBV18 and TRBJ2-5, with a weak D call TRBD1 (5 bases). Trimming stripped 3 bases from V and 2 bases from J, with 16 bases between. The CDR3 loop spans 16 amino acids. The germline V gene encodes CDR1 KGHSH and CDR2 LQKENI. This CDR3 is CASSPVRAEGQETQYF. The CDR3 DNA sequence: TGTGCCAGCTCACCGGTCAGGGCGGAAGGGCAAGAGACCCAGTACTTC.

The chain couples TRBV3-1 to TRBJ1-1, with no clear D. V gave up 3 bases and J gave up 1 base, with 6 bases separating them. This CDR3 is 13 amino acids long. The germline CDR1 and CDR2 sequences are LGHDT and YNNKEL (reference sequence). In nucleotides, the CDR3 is TGTGCCAGCAGCCACCACGGGAACACTGAAGCTTTCTTT. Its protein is CASSHHGNTEAFF. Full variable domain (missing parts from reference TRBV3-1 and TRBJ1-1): DTAVSQTPKYLVTQMGNDKSIKCEQNLGHDTMYWYKQDSKKFLKIMFSYNNKELIINETVPNRFSPKSPDKAHLNLHINSLELGDSAVYFCASSHHGNTEAFFGQGTRLTVV.

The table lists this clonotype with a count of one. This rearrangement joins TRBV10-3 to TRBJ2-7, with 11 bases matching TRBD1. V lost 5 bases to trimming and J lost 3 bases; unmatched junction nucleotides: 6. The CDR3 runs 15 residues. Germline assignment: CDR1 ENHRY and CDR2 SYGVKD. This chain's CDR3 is CAISPGQGAYYEQYF. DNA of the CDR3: TGTGCCATCAGTCCCGGACAGGGGGCATACTACGAGCAGTACTTC.

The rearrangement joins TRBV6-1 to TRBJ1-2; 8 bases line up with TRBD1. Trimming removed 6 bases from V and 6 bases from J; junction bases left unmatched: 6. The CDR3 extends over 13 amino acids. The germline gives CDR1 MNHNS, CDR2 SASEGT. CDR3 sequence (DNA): TGTGCCAGCAGGCTAGACAGGGGAAATGGCTACACCTTC. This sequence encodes CASRLDRGNGYTF.

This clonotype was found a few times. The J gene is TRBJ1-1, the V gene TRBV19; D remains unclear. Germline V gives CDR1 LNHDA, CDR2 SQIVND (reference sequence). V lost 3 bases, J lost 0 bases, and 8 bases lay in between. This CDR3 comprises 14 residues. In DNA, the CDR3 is TGTGCCAGTAGTATGTACGGTGTGAACACTGAAGCTTTCTTT. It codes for CASSMYGVNTEAFF.

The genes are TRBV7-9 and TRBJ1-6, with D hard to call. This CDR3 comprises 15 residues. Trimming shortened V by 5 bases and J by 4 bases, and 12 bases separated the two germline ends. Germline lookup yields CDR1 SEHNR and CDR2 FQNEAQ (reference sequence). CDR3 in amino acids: CASSLRTGYNSPLHF. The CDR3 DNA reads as TGTGCCAGCAGCCTCCGGACGGGTTATAATTCACCCCTCCACTTT.

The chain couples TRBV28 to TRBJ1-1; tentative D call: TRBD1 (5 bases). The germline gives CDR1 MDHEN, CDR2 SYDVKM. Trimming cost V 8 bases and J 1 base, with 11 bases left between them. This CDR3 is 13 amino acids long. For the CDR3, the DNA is TGTGCCAGCCTGGGACGCACGAACACTGAAGCTTTCTTT. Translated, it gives CASLGRTNTEAFF. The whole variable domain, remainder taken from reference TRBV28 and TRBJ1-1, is DVKVTQSSRYLVKRTGEKVFLECVQDMDHENMFWYRQDPGLGLRLIYFSYDVKMKEKGDIPEGYSVSREKKERFSLILESASTNQTSMYLCASLGRTNTEAFFGQGTRLTVV.

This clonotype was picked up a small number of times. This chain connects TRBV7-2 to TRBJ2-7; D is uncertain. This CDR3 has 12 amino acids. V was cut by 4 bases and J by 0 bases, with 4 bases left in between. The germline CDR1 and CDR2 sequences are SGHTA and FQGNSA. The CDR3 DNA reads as TGTGCCAGCAGCTACGACTCCTACGAGCAGTACTTC. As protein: CASSYDSYEQYF.

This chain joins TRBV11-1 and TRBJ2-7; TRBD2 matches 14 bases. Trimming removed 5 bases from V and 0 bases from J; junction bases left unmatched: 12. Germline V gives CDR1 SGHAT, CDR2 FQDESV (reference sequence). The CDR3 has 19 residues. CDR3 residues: CASSPWGTSGGSSSYEQYF. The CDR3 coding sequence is TGTGCCAGCAGCCCTTGGGGGACTAGCGGGGGTTCGAGCTCCTACGAGCAGTACTTC.

The DNA of the CDR3 is TGTGCCACCCTCCCAGACAGGGTTCAAGAGACCCAGTACTTC. It yields the protein CATLPDRVQETQYF. This rearrangement joins TRBV2 to TRBJ2-5, with 7 bases that match TRBD1. V lost 10 bases to trimming and J lost 2 bases; unmatched junction nucleotides: 10. CDR3 length equals 14 residues. Looked up from germline, CDR1 is SNHLY and CDR2 is FYNNEI. Supplemented by reference TRBV2 and TRBJ2-5, the full variable domain reads EPEVTQTPSHQVTQMGQEVILRCVPISNHLYFYWYRQILGQKVEFLVSFYNNEISEKSEIFDDQFSVERPDGSNFTLKIRSTKLEDSAMYFCATLPDRVQETQYFGPGTRLLVL.

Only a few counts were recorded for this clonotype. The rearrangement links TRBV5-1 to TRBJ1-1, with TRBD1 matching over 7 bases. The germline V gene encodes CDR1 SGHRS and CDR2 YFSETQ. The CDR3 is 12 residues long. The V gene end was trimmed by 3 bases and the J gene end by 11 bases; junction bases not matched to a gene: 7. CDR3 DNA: TGCGCCAGCAGCTGGTCACAGGGGAACGCTTTCTTT. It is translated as CASSWSQGNAFF.

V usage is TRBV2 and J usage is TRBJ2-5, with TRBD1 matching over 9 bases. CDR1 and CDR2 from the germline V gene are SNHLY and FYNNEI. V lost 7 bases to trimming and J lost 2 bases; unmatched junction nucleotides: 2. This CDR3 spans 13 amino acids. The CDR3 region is CASNDRGQETQYF. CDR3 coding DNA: TGTGCCAGCAATGACAGGGGGCAAGAGACCCAGTACTTC. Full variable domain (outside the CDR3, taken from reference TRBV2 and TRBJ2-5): EPEVTQTPSHQVTQMGQEVILRCVPISNHLYFYWYRQILGQKVEFLVSFYNNEISEKSEIFDDQFSVERPDGSNFTLKIRSTKLEDSAMYFCASNDRGQETQYFGPGTRLLVL.

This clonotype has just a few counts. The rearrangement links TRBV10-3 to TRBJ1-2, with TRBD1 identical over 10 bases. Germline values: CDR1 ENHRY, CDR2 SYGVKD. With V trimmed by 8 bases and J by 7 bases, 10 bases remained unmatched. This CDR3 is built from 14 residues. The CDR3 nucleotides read TGTGCCATCGGGGAGGGACAGGGGATTCGTGGCTACACCTTC. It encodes CAIGEGQGIRGYTF.

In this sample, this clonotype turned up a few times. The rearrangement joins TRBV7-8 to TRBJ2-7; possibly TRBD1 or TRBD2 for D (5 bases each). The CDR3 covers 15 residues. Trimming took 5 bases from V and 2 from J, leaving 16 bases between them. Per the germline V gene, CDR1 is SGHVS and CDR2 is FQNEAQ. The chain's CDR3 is CASSQPPGAPYEQYF. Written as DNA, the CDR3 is TGTGCCAGCAGCCAACCTCCCGGGGCCCCCTACGAGCAGTACTTC.